Shown below are 31 T cell receptor beta chains from a single sample sequenced in a study of OX40 agonist ivuxolimab in advanced cancers. TCRdb's table, derived via immunoSEQ multiplex PCR, lists solely in-frame clones and lacks some. The data contain under 20,000 clones, roughly four fifths of them seen just once; the ten biggest clones take up roughly 3.8%. The starting material was CD4+ or CD8+ T cells sorted from blood, obtained in a trial of the OX40 agonist ivuxolimab. The receptors shown here come from an adult with an advanced solid tumor such as melanoma, head and neck, liver or kidney cancer.

This rearrangement joins TRBV6-5 to TRBJ2-6, with D perhaps matching TRBD1 (6 bases). The CDR3 loop spans 16 amino acids. V lost 0 bases and J 2 bases, leaving 8 bases between the germline ends. Germline V lookup: CDR1 MNHEY, CDR2 SVGAGI. The CDR3 sequence: CASSYSPGAGANVLTF. The CDR3 coding sequence is TGTGCCAGCAGTTACTCCCCAGGGGCTGGGGCCAACGTCCTGACTTTC.

V is TRBV27 and J is TRBJ1-5; D gene unclear. V was clipped by 0 bases and J by 6 bases, with 12 bases between them. This CDR3 region has 15 residues. Germline CDR1 is MNHEY and CDR2 is SMNVEV (reference sequence). The CDR3 nucleotides are TGTGCCAGCAGTTTATCGATCTTAACGTCTCAGCCCCAGCATTTT. It encodes CASSLSILTSQPQHF.

This sequence joins TRBV4-1 and TRBJ2-1; D might be TRBD2 (5 bases). CDR1 is MGHRA and CDR2 is YSYEKL in the germline V gene. V was pared by 3 bases and J by 7 bases, with 13 bases between. This CDR3 has 14 residues. The CDR3 loop reads CASSHPPSGNEQFF. The CDR3 DNA follows: TGCGCCAGCAGCCATCCACCGTCGGGGAATGAGCAGTTCTTC.

The chain recombines TRBV19 with TRBJ1-3; D is unresolved. CDR1 and CDR2 from the germline V gene are LNHDA and SQIVND (reference sequence). Trimming took off 2 bases at V and 10 bases at J, with 15 bases between the two ends. The CDR3 has 14 amino acids. The CDR3 sequence is CASSIIQARATIYF. The CDR3 coding sequence is TGTGCCAGTAGTATAATCCAGGCCCGGGCGACCATATATTTT.

A note on this clone: The missing conserved phenylalanine or tryptophan at the end of this CDR3 makes a read error likely. J is TRBJ1-1 and V is TRBV27; D gene ambiguous. From germline, CDR1 is MNHEY and CDR2 SMNVEV (reference sequence). Between the trimmed V and J ends, which lost 1 base and 7 bases, there was a span of 13 bases. The CDR3 contains 14 residues. The CDR3 nucleotides read TGTGCCAGCAGTTTATTGGAAAACCGGGGTGAAGCTTTCCTT. It specifies CASSLLENRGEAFL.

The rearrangement joins TRBV6-1 to TRBJ1-1; D is unresolved. The CDR3 loop spans 13 amino acids. Germline assignment: CDR1 MNHNS and CDR2 SASEGT. The ends were cut back, 3 bases at V and 1 base at J, with 6 bases in the middle. As DNA, the CDR3 is TGTGCCAGCAGTGACCCGCAGAACACTGAAGCTTTCTTT. This encodes CASSDPQNTEAFF.

The CDR3 protein is CASSLDGGRGYTF. CDR3 in DNA: TGTGCCAGCAGCTTAGATGGGGGTAGGGGCTACACCTTC. The chain couples TRBV7-2 to TRBJ1-2; the D gene is possibly TRBD1 (5 bases). The ends were cut back, 1 base at V and 8 bases at J, with 11 bases in the middle. CDR3 size: 13 residues. Germline CDR1 SGHTA, CDR2 FQGNSA.

The rearrangement joins TRBV6-4 to TRBJ1-6; no clear D. This CDR3 is built from 14 residues. V lost 6 bases and J 7 bases, leaving 13 bases between the germline ends. CDR1 and CDR2 from the germline V gene are MRHNA and SNTAGT. The CDR3 DNA reads as TGTGCCAGCAGCCCTAACCCGGGGAATTCACCCCTCCACTTT. Its protein product is CASSPNPGNSPLHF.

The chain links TRBV6-1 to TRBJ1-1; 8 nucleotides agree with TRBD1. With V trimmed by 7 bases and J by 5 bases, 12 bases remained unmatched. Per germline, CDR1 MNHNS and CDR2 SASEGT. CDR3 length: 15 residues. The CDR3 sequence is CASNGRGRAETEAFF. Written as DNA, the CDR3 is TGTGCCAGCAACGGCAGGGGGCGAGCGGAGACTGAAGCTTTCTTT.

The V call is TRBV10-3, the J call TRBJ2-3, with D perhaps matching TRBD2 (8 bases). The CDR3 consists of 15 residues. Germline values: CDR1 ENHRY, CDR2 SYGVKD. Trimming cost V 6 bases and J 6 bases, with 19 bases left between them. The DNA of the CDR3 is TGTGCCATCAGAGCACTAGCGGAGGGGGCGGATACGCAGTATTTT. This encodes CAIRALAEGADTQYF.

This clone was seen just once. The genes are TRBV19 and TRBJ2-5; D call uncertain. Trimming took off 3 bases at V and 3 bases at J, with 8 bases between the two ends. Germline V lookup: CDR1 LNHDA, CDR2 SQIVND (reference sequence). The CDR3 consists of 13 residues. The CDR3 reads CASSMTREETQYF. CDR3 DNA: TGTGCCAGTAGTATGACCCGTGAAGAGACCCAGTACTTC.

The sample holds one count of this clone. The chain uses TRBV21-1 and TRBJ1-1. TRBV21-1 is a listed pseudogene. The CDR3 totals 18 residues. Here the CDR3 reads CASKLFMAWPTPLTEAFF. The CDR3, as DNA: TGTGCCAGCAAGTTATTTATGGCGTGGCCAACTCCGTTGACTGAAGCTTTCTTT.

This chain uses TRBV6-1 with TRBJ1-1, with D uncertain. Trimming took off 1 base at V and 8 bases at J, with 8 bases between the two ends. This CDR3 contains 12 residues. Germline values: CDR1 MNHNS, CDR2 SASEGT. The CDR3 loop is CASSEVGTEAFF. As DNA, the CDR3 is TGTGCCAGCAGTGAAGTGGGAACAGAAGCTTTCTTT.

This chain links TRBV15 with TRBJ1-1; D not resolved. V was cut by 0 bases and J by 5 bases, with 7 bases left in between. The CDR3 has 13 residues. CDR1 is LNHNV and CDR2 is YYDKDF in the germline V gene (reference sequence). The CDR3 loop is CATSRDLGTEAFF. The DNA of the CDR3 is TGTGCCACCAGCAGAGACCTTGGAACTGAAGCTTTCTTT.

In this sample, this clone turned up a few times. The V call is TRBV2, the J call TRBJ2-7; TRBD2 aligns across 8 bases. V lost 4 bases and J lost 5; bases outside the gene matches: 10. This CDR3 has 15 amino acids. In germline, CDR1 is SNHLY, CDR2 FYNNEI. CDR3 coding DNA: TGTGCCAGCAGTGTCGGCAGCGGGAGTCCCAACGAGCAGTACTTC. Protein sequence: CASSVGSGSPNEQYF.

The gene calls are TRBV7-3 and TRBJ2-1; no clear D gene. The germline V gene encodes CDR1 SGHTA and CDR2 FQGTGA. This CDR3 spans 11 amino acids. V shed 3 bases and J shed 6 bases, with 3 bases lying between them. This CDR3 reads CASSLSNEQFF. The CDR3, as DNA: TGTGCCAGCAGCTTGAGCAATGAGCAGTTCTTC.

The chain recombines TRBV12-5 with TRBJ1-1, with 10 bases identical to TRBD1. This CDR3 has 16 residues. The germline V gene encodes CDR1 LGHNT and CDR2 FRNRAP. V shed 6 bases and J 4 bases; nucleotides not matched to a gene: 11. In DNA, the CDR3 is TGTGCTAGTGGGGACGGGGACAGGGGAAGGAGCACTGAAGCTTTCTTT. The encoded protein is CASGDGDRGRSTEAFF.

In DNA, the CDR3 is TGTGCCAGCAGCCGCGGGGGAGGCTACACTGAAGCTTTCTTT. Protein product: CASSRGGGYTEAFF. This chain links TRBV5-5 with TRBJ1-1, with D tentatively TRBD1 (5 bases). Germline V gene lookup returns CDR1 SGHKS and CDR2 YYEKEE (reference sequence). The V end lost 4 bases, the J end lost 3 bases, and 13 bases lay between the germline ends. The CDR3 is 14 residues long.

This chain connects TRBV5-4 to TRBJ1-4, with TRBD1 as a possible D gene (6 bases). The germline V gene encodes CDR1 SGHNT and CDR2 YYREEE (reference sequence). The CDR3 contains 16 residues. V was trimmed by 1 base and J by 8 bases, leaving 18 bases between them. CDR3 bases: TGTGCCAGCAGCTTGTGGCTACAGGGAAGAGGAGAAAAACTGTTTTTT. As protein: CASSLWLQGRGEKLFF.

The V call is TRBV4-1, the J call TRBJ2-1; 9 bases line up with TRBD2. Germline CDR1 is MGHRA and CDR2 is YSYEKL. V trimming: 1 base; J trimming: 12 bases; junction bases outside the gene matches: 13. The CDR3 sequence is 16 residues long. Here the CDR3 DNA reads TGCGCCAGCAGCCAAGCGCTGGCTAGCGGGAAGGGTGGGCAGTTCTTC. Residues: CASSQALASGKGGQFF.

The chain is built from TRBV28 and TRBJ1-5, with a weak D call TRBD1 (6 bases). V lost 6 bases, J lost 3 bases, and 12 bases lay in between. The CDR3 is made up of 14 amino acids. Germline CDR1 is MDHEN and CDR2 is SYDVKM. CDR3 sequence: CASSQDSLNQPQHF. The CDR3 nucleotides read TGTGCCAGCAGCCAGGACAGCCTCAATCAGCCCCAGCATTTT.

CDR3 DNA sequence: TGTGCCAGCAGCTCCCAGGGGGCAGAAGGTGGCTACACCTTC. Translating gives CASSSQGAEGGYTF. The V and J genes are TRBV7-3 and TRBJ1-2; 8 bases fit TRBD1. CDR3 size: 14 residues. Germline V lookup: CDR1 SGHTA, CDR2 FQGTGA. The V and J ends lost 4 bases and 7 bases, in that order; junction bases with no gene match: 8.

The rearrangement joins TRBV11-2 to TRBJ2-7; the D is unclear. Trimming pared 1 base from V and 4 bases from J, leaving 14 bases between. Germline CDR1 and CDR2: SGHAT and FQNNGV. The CDR3 is made up of 15 amino acids. The CDR3 region has the DNA TGTGCCAGCAGCTTAGGGGCTTACGGTTCGTACGAGCAGTACTTC. This sequence encodes CASSLGAYGSYEQYF. Filled out from reference TRBV11-2 and TRBJ2-7, the complete variable domain reads EAGVAQSPRYKIIEKRQSVAFWCNPISGHATLYWYQQILGQGPKLLIQFQNNGVVDDSQLPKDRFSAERLKGVDSTLKIQPAKLEDSAVYLCASSLGAYGSYEQYFGPGTRLTVT.

The chain carries TRBV19 and TRBJ2-1; perhaps TRBD1 as D (5 bases). V lost 7 bases and J lost 4, with 14 bases in between. The CDR3 length is 14 residues. In germline, CDR1 is LNHDA, CDR2 SQIVND (reference sequence). CDR3 protein: CASTDRRAYNEQFF. The CDR3 DNA follows: TGTGCCAGTACCGACAGAAGAGCGTACAATGAGCAGTTCTTC.

This sequence joins TRBV2 and TRBJ2-2; TRBD1 agrees at 7 bases. V lost 7 bases to trimming and J lost 7 bases; unmatched junction nucleotides: 9. CDR3 size: 14 residues. Germline V lookup: CDR1 SNHLY, CDR2 FYNNEI. CDR3 sequence (DNA): TGTGCCAGCAAAGGGAGCAGGGGGAACGGGGAGCTGTTTTTT. Residues: CASKGSRGNGELFF.

CDR3 loop: CASRYTNTEAFF. CDR3 in DNA: TGTGCCAGCAGGTACACGAACACTGAAGCTTTCTTT. This chain connects TRBV2 to TRBJ1-1; no clear D gene. The CDR3 is 12 amino acids. Trimming removed 6 bases at V and 1 base at J, with 6 bases between. CDR1 SNHLY and CDR2 FYNNEI come from the germline V gene.

The genes are TRBV7-2 and TRBJ2-2; 11 bases agree with TRBD1. Germline loops: CDR1 SGHTA, CDR2 FQGNSA. The ends lost 1 base at V and 6 bases at J; junction bases unmatched: 10. The CDR3 has 18 amino acids. CDR3 amino acids: CASSLVGLDRGLAGELFF. In nucleotides, the CDR3 is TGTGCCAGCAGCTTAGTCGGTCTGGACAGGGGGCTTGCCGGGGAGCTGTTTTTT. The full variable domain, its missing parts supplied by reference TRBV7-2 and TRBJ2-2, is GAGVSQSPSNKVTEKGKDVELRCDPISGHTALYWYRQSLGQGLEFLIYFQGNSAPDKSGLPSDRFSAERTGGSVSTLTIQRTQQEDSAVYLCASSLVGLDRGLAGELFFGEGSRLTVL.

V gene TRBV5-4 combines with J gene TRBJ2-7; 12 bases match TRBD2. The CDR3 is made up of 16 amino acids. Trimming at V came to 4 bases and at J to 5 bases, leaving 10 bases not matched to a gene. Per germline, CDR1 SGHNT and CDR2 YYREEE (reference sequence). CDR3 nucleotide sequence: TGTGCCAGCAGCGACGGACTAGCGGGATTAATGGACGAGCAGTACTTC. Amino acid sequence: CASSDGLAGLMDEQYF. Supplemented by reference TRBV5-4 and TRBJ2-7, the full variable domain reads ETGVTQSPTHLIKTRGQQVTLRCSSQSGHNTVSWYQQALGQGPQFIFQYYREEENGRGNFPPRFSGLQFPNYSSELNVNALELDDSALYLCASSDGLAGLMDEQYFGPGTRLTVT.

This chain connects TRBV19 to TRBJ2-3, with a tentative D call TRBD2 (5 bases). V was trimmed by 5 bases and J by 5 bases, leaving 14 bases between them. This CDR3 spans 14 amino acids. CDR1 is LNHDA, CDR2 SQIVND, per germline (reference sequence). CDR3 sequence (DNA): TGTGCCAGTAGTCACCGGGGTAGGCAAGATACGCAGTATTTT. It translates to CASSHRGRQDTQYF.

The chain combines TRBV27 with TRBJ1-5; no definite D call. CDR1 MNHEY and CDR2 SMNVEV come from the germline V gene (reference sequence). CDR3 length equals 14 residues. Trimming took 4 bases from V and 4 from J, leaving 11 bases between them. In DNA form, the CDR3 reads TGTGCCAGCAGTTCCTCAGTTAGAAATCAGCCCCAGCATTTT. Translated: CASSSSVRNQPQHF.

This clone has only one observation. The V and J genes are TRBV30 and TRBJ2-5, with unresolved D. Germline V gene lookup returns CDR1 GTSNPN and CDR2 SVGIG (reference sequence). The CDR3 covers 12 residues. V was pared by 2 bases and J by 5 bases, with 9 bases between. The chain's CDR3 is CAWSKAHETQYF. Written as DNA, the CDR3 is TGTGCCTGGAGTAAGGCTCACGAGACCCAGTACTTC.